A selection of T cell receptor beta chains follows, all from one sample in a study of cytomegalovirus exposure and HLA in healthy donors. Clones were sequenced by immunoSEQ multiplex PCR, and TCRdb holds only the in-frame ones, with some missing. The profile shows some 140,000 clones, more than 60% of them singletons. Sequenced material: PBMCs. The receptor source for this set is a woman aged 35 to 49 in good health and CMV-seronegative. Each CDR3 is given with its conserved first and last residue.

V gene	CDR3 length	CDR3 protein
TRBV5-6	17	CASSLGPPLGGNTEAFF
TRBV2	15	CASRLNRAGTDTQYF
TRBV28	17	CASSSTENRGMNTEAFF
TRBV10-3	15	CAISEGKNSYNEQFF
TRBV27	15	CASSLRTSPRETQYF
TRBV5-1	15	CASSLAPGMNNEQYF
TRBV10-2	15	CASSVGGKTNQPQHF
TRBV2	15	CASRVGTGVWGKQYF
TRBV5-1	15	CASSLDGRGLATQYF
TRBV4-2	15	CASSPGEGGTDTQYF
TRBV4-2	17	CASSQGTSGSYTGELFF
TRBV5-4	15	CASSPGDREIYGYTF
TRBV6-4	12	CASSDSPGTYTF
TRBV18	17	CASSLSKRIATSYEQYF
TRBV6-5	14	CASTRDSTSSPLHF